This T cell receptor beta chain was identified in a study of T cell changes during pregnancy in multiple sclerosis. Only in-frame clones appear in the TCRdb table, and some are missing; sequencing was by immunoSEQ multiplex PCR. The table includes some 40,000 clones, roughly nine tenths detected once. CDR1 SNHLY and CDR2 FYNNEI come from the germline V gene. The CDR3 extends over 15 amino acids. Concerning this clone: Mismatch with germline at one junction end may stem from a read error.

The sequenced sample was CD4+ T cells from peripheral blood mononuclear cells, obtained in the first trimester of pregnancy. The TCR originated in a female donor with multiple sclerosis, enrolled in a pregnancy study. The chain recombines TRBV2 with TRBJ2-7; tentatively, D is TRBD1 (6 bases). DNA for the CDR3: TGTGCCAGCAGTGAGGGGGCAGGGGATTCCTCCGAGCAGTACTTC. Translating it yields CASSEGAGDSSEQYF.